This TCR delta chain was sequenced for a study of gammadelta T cells in human blood (dated by TCRdb to 2018 to 2021). Results and caveats for the whole study, not just this receptor: The study reported that microbial exposure appeared to drive polyclonal expansion of innate gamma-delta T cells immediately after birth.

The germline V gene (reference sequence) gives CDR1 as TVYSNPD and CDR2 as GDNSRS. The CDR3 spans 14 residues, from the cysteine through the phenylalanine. Only CDR3 DNA remains: 42 bases, in frame from the first base. Trimming takes 0 bases from V and 0 bases from J, and the germline ends sit 11 bases apart. Preparation of the library involved RT-PCR. The instrument given in TCRdb is Illumina MiSeq. TCRdb reprocessed the public data with the CATT caller; entries with the same nucleotide sequence were combined afterwards. The sample has roughly 500 delta-chain clones on record, 50% to 65% of them singletons. The ten largest clones take up roughly 45% of the sample. A word on this clone: No antigen is known for it. Per-nucleotide qualities are absent, and no much larger clonotype sits a single base away.

Sequenced input: non-Vgamma9Vdelta2 gamma-delta T cells from fetal blood. The sequence came from a human fetus. The sequence is built from TRDV3 and TRDJ1, and TRDD3 may be the D gene, going by 5 matching bases. The CDR3 reads CAFRGSCDTDKLIF. The DNA reads as follows: TGTGCCTTTAGGGGATCCTGTGACACCGATAAACTCATCTTT.